Described below is a single T cell receptor (beta chain) sequence and its context. This record belongs to a study of T cells in localized non-small cell lung cancer. The CDR3 has 15 amino acids. CDR1 and CDR2 from the germline V gene are MDHEN and SYDVKM. Deletions cut 6 bases from V and 5 bases from J, with 14 bases between. Produced via immunoSEQ multiplex PCR; TCRdb's table is partial and in-frame only. The profile shows around 30,000 clones, roughly 94% of them singletons. The TCR sequence derives from a woman aged 40-69 years with stage I lung adenocarcinoma. The sequencing here drew on peripheral blood, taken before any cancer treatment. This chain links TRBV28 with TRBJ1-6; no firm D call. CDR3 in DNA: TGTGCCAGCAGCCCTGACCTGGGGAATAATTCACCCCTCCACTTT. Protein: CASSPDLGNNSPLHF.